These T cell receptor beta chains were read from a single sample in a study of cytomegalovirus exposure and HLA in healthy donors. TCRdb keeps only in-frame clones here, not all; method: immunoSEQ multiplex PCR. The sample shows some 140,000 clones, roughly 80% of them seen only once. Sequencing was done on a sample of PBMCs. These receptors were collected from a female donor in good health and CMV-seronegative. Both conserved end residues are part of each CDR3. A D gene is named only where the DNA matches it firmly. Size is omitted from some rows. Given values are once, few, many or a class for expanded clones.

J gene: TRBJ1-1; D gene: NA; clone size: medium-sized; V gene: TRBV2; CDR3 DNA: TGTGCCAGCTCTGTGGGGCTGAACACTGAAGCTTTCTTT; CDR3 protein: CASSVGLNTEAFF
J gene: TRBJ1-1; D gene: TRBD1; clone size: NA; V gene: TRBV27; CDR3 DNA: TGTGCCAGCAGTCCATATTGGACAGGGGAAGGGAACACTGAAGCTTTCTTT; CDR3 protein: CASSPYWTGEGNTEAFF
J gene: TRBJ1-5; D gene: TRBD1; clone size: few; V gene: TRBV7-9; CDR3 DNA: TGTGCCAGCAGCCTAGGACAGGCGGATCAGCCCCAGCATTTT; CDR3 protein: CASSLGQADQPQHF
J gene: TRBJ1-1; D gene: NA; clone size: NA; V gene: TRBV12-5; CDR3 DNA: TGTGCTAGTGGTTCCTCCTTCACTGAAGCTTTCTTT; CDR3 protein: CASGSSFTEAFF
J gene: TRBJ2-3; D gene: TRBD2; clone size: NA; V gene: TRBV11-3; CDR3 DNA: TGTGCCAGCAGCCGGGGAGCTAGCGGGAGGACAGATACGCAGTATTTT; CDR3 protein: CASSRGASGRTDTQYF
J gene: TRBJ2-2; D gene: NA; clone size: NA; V gene: TRBV28; CDR3 DNA: TGTGCCAGCAGTCACAGTGACACCGGGGAGCTGTTTTTT; CDR3 protein: CASSHSDTGELFF
J gene: TRBJ1-5; D gene: NA; clone size: NA; V gene: TRBV6-5; CDR3 DNA: TGTGCCAGCAGACTACAGGGATCCGACCAGCCCCAGCATTTT; CDR3 protein: CASRLQGSDQPQHF
J gene: TRBJ2-2; D gene: TRBD2; clone size: NA; V gene: TRBV9; CDR3 DNA: TGTGCCAGCAGCGCTTCACTAGCGGGAGTAACCGGGGAGCTGTTTTTT; CDR3 protein: CASSASLAGVTGELFF
J gene: TRBJ2-5; D gene: NA; clone size: NA; V gene: TRBV6-9; CDR3 DNA: TGTGCCAGCAGTTCTCGGGGAAGCCAGACCCCCTACCAAGAGACCCAGTACTTC; CDR3 protein: CASSSRGSQTPYQETQYF
J gene: TRBJ2-7; D gene: NA; clone size: NA; V gene: TRBV5-8; CDR3 DNA: TGTGCCAGCAGCTTGGATTCGGGTGACAGCCCCTACGAGCAGTACTTC; CDR3 protein: CASSLDSGDSPYEQYF
J gene: TRBJ1-2; D gene: NA; clone size: NA; V gene: TRBV7-9; CDR3 DNA: TGTGCCAGCAGCTTCAGTAAACCTAACTATGGCTACACCTTC; CDR3 protein: CASSFSKPNYGYTF
J gene: TRBJ1-1; D gene: TRBD1; clone size: NA; V gene: TRBV5-1; CDR3 DNA: TGCGCCAGCAGCTTGGAGGGGGCGGCGAACACTGAAGCTTTCTTT; CDR3 protein: CASSLEGAANTEAFF
J gene: TRBJ2-2; D gene: TRBD2; clone size: NA; V gene: TRBV11-3; CDR3 DNA: TGTGCCAGCATCCCGGGACTAGCGGGAGCCGGGGAGCTGTTTTTT; CDR3 protein: CASIPGLAGAGELFF
J gene: TRBJ2-7; D gene: TRBD2; clone size: NA; V gene: TRBV11-2; CDR3 DNA: TGTGCCAGCAGTTTTAGCGGGAGGGCCGAGCAGTACTTC; CDR3 protein: CASSFSGRAEQYF
J gene: TRBJ2-1; D gene: TRBD2; clone size: NA; V gene: TRBV4-1; CDR3 DNA: TGCGCCAGCAGGCACTCCCACGGACTAGCGGGAAATGAGCAGTTCTTC; CDR3 protein: CASRHSHGLAGNEQFF
J gene: TRBJ2-7; D gene: TRBD2; clone size: NA; V gene: TRBV14; CDR3 DNA: TGTGCCAGCAGCCGCCCGGGGGGGGGCGACGAGCAGTACTTC; CDR3 protein: CASSRPGGGDEQYF
J gene: TRBJ2-5; D gene: TRBD1; clone size: NA; V gene: TRBV2; CDR3 DNA: TGTGCCAGCACTACGGACAGGGGGCAGGAGGGGGGTCGAGAGACCCAGTACTTC; CDR3 protein: CASTTDRGQEGGRETQYF
J gene: TRBJ2-2; D gene: NA; clone size: NA; V gene: TRBV7-9; CDR3 DNA: TGTGCCAGCAGCCCGCGGTGGGGCGATGGCACCGGGGAGCTGTTTTTT; CDR3 protein: CASSPRWGDGTGELFF
J gene: TRBJ1-4; D gene: NA; clone size: NA; V gene: TRBV5-4; CDR3 DNA: TGTGCCAGCAGCTTGGATGGGGCGGGGAATGAAAAACTGTTTTTT; CDR3 protein: CASSLDGAGNEKLFF
J gene: TRBJ1-2; D gene: NA; clone size: NA; V gene: TRBV10-3; CDR3 DNA: TGTGCCATCAGTGAGACTCTATCCCCTGGCTACACCTTC; CDR3 protein: CAISETLSPGYTF
J gene: TRBJ1-4; D gene: TRBD1; clone size: few; V gene: TRBV9; CDR3 DNA: TGTGCCAGCAGCTCGAGTGGGAGCCCCAGGGGGGAAAAACTGTTTTTT; CDR3 protein: CASSSSGSPRGEKLFF
J gene: TRBJ1-5; D gene: NA; clone size: NA; V gene: TRBV10-3; CDR3 DNA: TGTGCCATCAGTGAAAGGTTAGCCCCTAATCAGCCCCAGCATTTT; CDR3 protein: CAISERLAPNQPQHF
J gene: TRBJ2-7; D gene: TRBD2; clone size: few; V gene: TRBV5-1; CDR3 DNA: TGCGCCAGCAGCTTTACTAGCGGGGGTACCTACGAGCAGTACTTC; CDR3 protein: CASSFTSGGTYEQYF
J gene: TRBJ2-5; D gene: TRBD2; clone size: NA; V gene: TRBV6-1; CDR3 DNA: TGTGCCAGCAGTAGGACTAGGGCAGAGACCCAGTACTTC; CDR3 protein: CASSRTRAETQYF
J gene: TRBJ1-1; D gene: NA; clone size: few; V gene: TRBV29-1; CDR3 DNA: TGCAGCGCCATGTCCCCAGGGCCCCCTGAAGCTTTCTTT; CDR3 protein: CSAMSPGPPEAFF
J gene: TRBJ1-3; D gene: TRBD1; clone size: few; V gene: TRBV15; CDR3 DNA: TGTGCCACCGCCCCCTGGACAGGCAACGCGGGAAACACCATATATTTT; CDR3 protein: CATAPWTGNAGNTIYF
J gene: TRBJ2-7; D gene: NA; clone size: NA; V gene: TRBV7-9; CDR3 DNA: TGTGCCAGCAGCCCCAGACCCGGGACAAGCAGCCCCTACGAGCAGTACTTC; CDR3 protein: CASSPRPGTSSPYEQYF
J gene: TRBJ2-7; D gene: TRBD1; clone size: NA; V gene: TRBV11-2; CDR3 DNA: TGTGCCAGCAGTCTGGGACAGGGCAGCTCCTACGAGCAGTACTTC; CDR3 protein: CASSLGQGSSYEQYF
J gene: TRBJ2-7; D gene: TRBD1; clone size: NA; V gene: TRBV5-1; CDR3 DNA: TGCGCCAGCAGCTTGGAGGGACAGGGGATGGACGAGCAGTACTTC; CDR3 protein: CASSLEGQGMDEQYF
J gene: TRBJ1-1; D gene: NA; clone size: few; V gene: TRBV5-5; CDR3 DNA: TGTGCCAGCAGCGAACAGGTGATGAACACTGAAGCTTTCTTT; CDR3 protein: CASSEQVMNTEAFF
J gene: TRBJ1-4; D gene: TRBD1; clone size: NA; V gene: TRBV10-3; CDR3 DNA: TGTGCCATCAGTGGAAACACAGGGGCCGATGAAAAACTGTTTTTT; CDR3 protein: CAISGNTGADEKLFF
J gene: TRBJ1-1; D gene: TRBD1; clone size: NA; V gene: TRBV5-8; CDR3 DNA: TGTGCCAGCAGCACCGGGACAGGGACTCGCACTGAAGCTTTCTTT; CDR3 protein: CASSTGTGTRTEAFF
J gene: TRBJ2-5; D gene: NA; clone size: NA; V gene: TRBV5-1; CDR3 DNA: TGCGCCAGCAGCTGGGGAGGGGGGCAAGAGACCCAGTACTTC; CDR3 protein: CASSWGGGQETQYF
J gene: TRBJ2-1; D gene: TRBD2; clone size: NA; V gene: TRBV28; CDR3 DNA: TGTGCCAGCAACGAGGGACTATTCTGGAATGAGCAGTTCTTC; CDR3 protein: CASNEGLFWNEQFF
J gene: TRBJ2-5; D gene: TRBD1; clone size: NA; V gene: TRBV29-1; CDR3 DNA: TGCAGCGCTACGGACAGGGAAGAGACCCAGTACTTC; CDR3 protein: CSATDREETQYF
J gene: TRBJ1-2; D gene: NA; clone size: once; V gene: TRBV12-5; CDR3 DNA: TGTGCTAGTGACCTTACAGGCCTATATGGCTACACCTTC; CDR3 protein: CASDLTGLYGYTF
J gene: TRBJ1-5; D gene: NA; clone size: NA; V gene: TRBV19; CDR3 DNA: TGTGCCAGTAGCCGTGAGTACAATCAGCCCCAGCATTTT; CDR3 protein: CASSREYNQPQHF
J gene: TRBJ1-1; D gene: NA; clone size: NA; V gene: TRBV5-1; CDR3 DNA: TGCGCCAGTCCCCGGTCGAACACTGAAGCTTTCTTT; CDR3 protein: CASPRSNTEAFF
J gene: TRBJ2-7; D gene: TRBD1; clone size: NA; V gene: TRBV5-1; CDR3 DNA: TGCGCCAGCAGCGACGAAAGAACTAGGGGGCCGAGAGGGCAGTACTTC; CDR3 protein: CASSDERTRGPRGQYF
J gene: TRBJ1-2; D gene: TRBD1; clone size: NA; V gene: TRBV18; CDR3 DNA: TGTGCCAGCTCAACGACAGGGGAGGTCAAGGGCGGCTACACCTTC; CDR3 protein: CASSTTGEVKGGYTF